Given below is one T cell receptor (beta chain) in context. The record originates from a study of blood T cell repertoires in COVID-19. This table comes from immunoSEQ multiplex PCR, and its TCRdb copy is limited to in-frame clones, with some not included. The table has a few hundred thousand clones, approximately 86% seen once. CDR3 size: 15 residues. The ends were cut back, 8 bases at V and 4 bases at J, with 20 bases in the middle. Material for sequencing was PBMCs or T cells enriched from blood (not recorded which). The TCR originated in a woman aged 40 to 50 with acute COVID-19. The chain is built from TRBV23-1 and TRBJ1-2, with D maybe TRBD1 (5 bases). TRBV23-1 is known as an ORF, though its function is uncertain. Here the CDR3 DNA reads TGCGCCAGCGGATCCTTCAGGGTACAAGGCTATGGCTACACCTTC. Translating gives CASGSFRVQGYGYTF.